Each of the 18 T cell receptor beta chains below was sequenced from the same sample in a study of blood T cells in healthy people across ages. PCR was performed a second time for roughly 7 to 11 cycles using a sample-barcoded 5' primer and a J-beta primer mix. Each CDR3 protein is one row after TCRdb ran MiXCR on the 5' RACE reads. The sample records about 630,000 distinct CDR3 sequences, about 21% being singletons. The source material was blood. Receptors were obtained from a man between 65 and 79 years old in good health.

The rearrangement uses TRBV20-1 and TRBJ2-5; TRBD2 aligns across 9 bases. The germline gives CDR1 DFQATT, CDR2 SNEGSKA (reference sequence). Losses at the gene ends were 2 bases for V and 5 bases for J; bases not matched to a gene: 15. This CDR3 contains 17 residues. This chain's CDR3 is CSARLRWAGGVEETQYF. The CDR3 nucleotides are TGCAGTGCTAGATTACGATGGGCGGGAGGGGTCGAGGAGACCCAGTACTTC.

The J gene is TRBJ2-5, the V gene TRBV7-9; D possibly uses TRBD1 or TRBD2 (5 bases each). The CDR3 spans 15 residues. Germline V gene lookup returns CDR1 SEHNR and CDR2 FQNEAQ (reference sequence). The V and J ends lost 3 bases and 3 bases respectively, with 14 bases between them. CDR3: CASSFREGFEETQYF. CDR3 nucleotides: TGTGCCAGCAGCTTCCGAGAGGGGTTCGAAGAGACCCAGTACTTC.

The chain joins TRBV9 to TRBJ2-3; 8 nucleotides align to TRBD2. After removal of 2 bases from V and 7 bases from J, the junction contained 6 bases not matched to a gene. CDR1 and CDR2 (germline): SGDLS, YYNGEE. The CDR3 consists of 14 residues. CDR3 sequence reads: CASSVDSGEYTQYF. In DNA form, the CDR3 reads TGTGCCAGCAGCGTGGATAGCGGGGAGTATACGCAGTATTTT.

There are many counts of this clonotype. The rearrangement joins TRBV29-1 to TRBJ1-4; D might be TRBD1 (6 bases). Germline V gene sequence: CDR1 SQVTM, CDR2 ANQGSEA. This CDR3 region has 13 residues. V lost 4 bases to trimming and J lost 3 bases, with 9 bases between them. The CDR3 nucleotides are TGCAGCGTTGGGGGGCCGGCTAATGAAAAACTGTTTTTT. Translated: CSVGGPANEKLFF.

CDR3 sequence reads: CSANLLTSGRGYNEQFF. In DNA, the CDR3 is TGCAGTGCTAACCTCCTAACTAGCGGGAGAGGGTACAATGAGCAGTTCTTC. V usage is TRBV20-1 and J usage is TRBJ2-1, with 11 bases lining up with TRBD2. The CDR3 has 17 residues. Trimming cost V 4 bases and J 4 bases; bases outside gene matches: 12. The germline V gene encodes CDR1 DFQATT and CDR2 SNEGSKA (reference sequence).

The chain uses TRBV3-1 and TRBJ2-7, with D perhaps being TRBD1 or TRBD2 (7 bases each). Germline V lookup: CDR1 LGHDT, CDR2 YNNKEL (reference sequence). V was shortened by 6 bases and J by 6 bases, with 12 bases between the two germline ends. The CDR3 has 12 amino acids. The CDR3 sequence is CASRQGRGEQYF. The CDR3 region has the DNA TGTGCCAGCAGACAGGGGAGGGGCGAGCAGTACTTC.

The gene calls are TRBV5-1 and TRBJ2-1, with 8 bases fitting TRBD1. Unmatched junction bases numbered 6, after V lost 3 bases and J lost 4 bases. The CDR3 is made up of 15 amino acids. The germline gives CDR1 SGHRS, CDR2 YFSETQ. DNA of the CDR3: TGCGCCAGCAGCTCGACAGGGGAGGAATACAATGAGCAGTTCTTC. This encodes CASSSTGEEYNEQFF.

The rearrangement links TRBV18 to TRBJ2-7, with 9 nucleotides matching TRBD1. V lost 2 bases, J lost 2 bases, and 4 bases stayed unmatched. This CDR3 has 15 residues. In germline, CDR1 is KGHSH, CDR2 LQKENI. DNA for the CDR3: TGTGCCAGCTCACCAAGGACAGGGGCGACCTACGAGCAGTACTTC. Its protein product is CASSPRTGATYEQYF.

CDR3 in amino acids: CASGNAGFRSNYNEQFF. In nucleotides, the CDR3 is TGTGCCAGCGGGAATGCAGGGTTTCGGTCCAACTACAATGAGCAGTTCTTC. The rearrangement joins TRBV27 to TRBJ2-1; TRBD1 is a possible D gene (5 bases). Germline loops: CDR1 MNHEY, CDR2 SMNVEV (reference sequence). The CDR3 totals 17 residues. Trimming pared 8 bases from V and 3 bases from J, leaving 23 bases between.

This clonotype was detected a few times. The rearrangement uses TRBV7-6 and TRBJ2-3; 9 bases align to TRBD2. The CDR3 is 14 residues long. Germline V gives CDR1 SGHVS, CDR2 FNYEAQ. V shed 5 bases and J 5 bases; nucleotides not matched to a gene: 5. DNA of the CDR3: TGTGCCAGCAGCCCGGGCGGGAGGGAAGATACGCAGTATTTT. Its translation is CASSPGGREDTQYF.

The chain links TRBV6-5 to TRBJ1-3; D is unresolved. The germline V and J ends were trimmed by 6 bases and 0 bases, with 9 bases remaining between them. There are 14 residues in the CDR3. Germline CDR1 and CDR2: MNHEY and SVGAGI. The CDR3 DNA reads TGTGCCAGCAGCCGCCAGAGCTCTGGAAACACCATATATTTT. This sequence encodes CASSRQSSGNTIYF.

The table lists this clonotype with many counts. The chain joins TRBV4-3 to TRBJ1-1; D uncertain. V lost 5 bases and J 0 bases, leaving 7 bases between the germline ends. The germline V gene has CDR1 LGHNA and CDR2 YSLEER. The CDR3 has 13 amino acids. The CDR3 DNA follows: TGCGCCAGCAGCTCCACATTGAACACTGAAGCTTTCTTT. Amino acids: CASSSTLNTEAFF.

The V and J genes are TRBV24-1 and TRBJ2-3; 9 bases match TRBD2. The length of the CDR3 is 13 residues. Germline CDR1 KGHDR, CDR2 SFDVKD. Trimming at V came to 5 bases and at J to 4 bases, leaving 0 bases not matched to a gene. The CDR3 spells CATSVAGADTQYF. As DNA, the CDR3 is TGTGCCACCAGTGTAGCGGGAGCAGATACGCAGTATTTT.

This clonotype was seen ten or more times. The V and J genes are TRBV18 and TRBJ2-6; a possible D gene is TRBD1 (5 bases). The CDR3 totals 16 residues. Germline CDR1 and CDR2: KGHSH and LQKENI. Trimming left V 5 bases short and J 0 bases short, with 11 bases between. The CDR3 DNA is TGTGCCAGCTCATTTACAGGCGTCTCTGGGGCCAACGTCCTGACTTTC. It specifies CASSFTGVSGANVLTF.

This clonotype was counted only a few times. The junction departs from germline at one end; a sequencing error may be responsible. The rearrangement uses TRBV20-1 and TRBJ2-3; D could derive from TRBD1 or TRBD2 (5 bases each). Germline assignment: CDR1 DFQATT and CDR2 SNEGSKA (reference sequence). CDR3 length: 18 amino acids. The DNA for the CDR3 is TGCAGTGCTAGAGGGGGGACCGAGCCCGAAAGAGACACAGATACTCAGTATTTT. Translating it yields CSARGGTEPERDTDTQYF.

V gene TRBV11-2 combines with J gene TRBJ2-5; 11 bases align to TRBD2. The J call may be in error: the DNA end matches TRBJ2-7 better. The CDR3 is 15 amino acids. Germline CDR1 SGHAT, CDR2 FQNNGV. The CDR3 protein is CASSLRLAGGFEQYF. CDR3 nucleotides: TGTGCCAGCAGCTTAAGGCTAGCGGGAGGATTCGAGCAGTACTTC.

This clonotype came up a few times. The gene calls are TRBV21-1 and TRBJ2-1; the table assigns TRBD2, which was not confirmed against the DNA. TRBV21-1 is tagged as a pseudogene. The CDR3 totals 22 residues. The CDR3 nucleotides are TGTGCCAGCAGCGTAAAGGGGCCAACAGGGGGAGTGGCGGGAGGAGTTTCGAATGAGCAGTTCTTC. The encoded protein is CASSVKGPTGGVAGGVSNEQFF.

In this sample, this clonotype turned up a few times. The V gene is TRBV6-2 or TRBV6-3, the J gene TRBJ2-5; 8 bases fit TRBD2. V gave up 0 bases and J gave up 0 bases; unmatched junction bases: 6. This CDR3 is built from 17 residues. CDR1 is MNHEY, CDR2 SVGEGT, per germline. This CDR3 is CASSYSILAAYQETQYF. The CDR3 DNA reads TGTGCCAGCAGTTACTCGATACTAGCGGCCTACCAAGAGACCCAGTACTTC.